The source of this TCR beta chain is a study of blood T cell repertoires in COVID-19. Turning to the study itself: Whether acute or convalescent, the COVID-19 samples came from the United States, Italy and Spain. Sources were T cells, B-cell-depleted T cells, or PBMCs; the material itself was cDNA or gDNA.

Participants' reported clinical history set cohort assignment. Generated by immunoSEQ multiplex PCR, the TCRdb table keeps only in-frame clones and is missing some. The sample has 250,000 or so clones, about 89% seen once; the top ten hold approximately 9%. This CDR3 is built from 16 residues. Germline V gene sequence: CDR1 KGHDR, CDR2 SFDVKD. The junction had 8 bases not matched to a gene; V was cut back by 5 bases and J by 4 bases. The chain carries TRBV24-1 and TRBJ2-3, with 10 bases identical to TRBD2. The source of this sequence is a man aged 35 to 55 who had recovered from COVID-19. Material for sequencing was PBMCs or T cells enriched from blood (not recorded which). The CDR3, as DNA: TGTGCCACCAGTGTGGTGGCTAGCGGGAGAGCAGATACGCAGTATTTT. Amino acids: CATSVVASGRADTQYF.